These 10 T cell receptor beta chains were all obtained from the same sample, sequenced in a study of blood T cell repertoires in COVID-19. Only in-frame clones appear in the TCRdb table, and some are missing; sequencing was by immunoSEQ multiplex PCR. The table has about 260,000 clones, approximately 86% seen once. The material sequenced was peripheral blood. These receptors originate from a woman aged 55 to 70 with COVID-19, enrolled during active disease.

The chain combines TRBV27 with TRBJ1-1; no definite D call. V dropped 5 bases and J dropped 4 bases, with 17 bases sitting between them. CDR3 length equals 15 residues. The V gene's germline CDR1 is MNHEY and CDR2 SMNVEV (reference sequence). The CDR3 loop is CASSVVAGWVTEAFF. DNA for the CDR3: TGTGCCAGCAGTGTCGTCGCGGGATGGGTCACTGAAGCTTTCTTT.

The chain joins TRBV19 to TRBJ1-5; 12 nucleotides agree with TRBD1. From germline, CDR1 is LNHDA and CDR2 SQIVND (reference sequence). J gave up 3 bases and V 7 bases, and 7 bases lay outside the gene matches. CDR3 length: 16 amino acids. CDR3 sequence (DNA): TGTGCCAGTAATCCCGGGACAGGGGGCTTCAATCAGCCCCAGCATTTT. It encodes CASNPGTGGFNQPQHF.

V and J are TRBV11-2 and TRBJ2-3; unclear D gene. Trimming cost V 3 bases and J 7 bases, with 20 bases left between them. The germline CDR1 and CDR2 sequences are SGHAT and FQNNGV. There are 16 residues in the CDR3. CDR3 region: CASSFSGVLGSHTQYF. For the CDR3, the DNA is TGTGCCAGCAGCTTTTCTGGCGTCCTGGGCTCCCATACGCAGTATTTT.

Notes on this clone: Germline and junction disagree at one end, which may indicate a read error. V usage is TRBV6-6 and J usage is TRBJ1-1; possible D gene TRBD1, 6 bases. The CDR3 loop spans 15 amino acids. The germline gives CDR1 MNHNY, CDR2 SVGAGI (reference sequence). Here the CDR3 reads CASSDSTTGRTEAFF. The CDR3 coding sequence is TGTGCCAGCAGTGACTCGACGACAGGAAGAACTGAAGCTTTCTTT.

This chain uses TRBV7-6 with TRBJ2-2, with a possible D match to TRBD1 (7 bases). Trimming stripped 4 bases from V and 1 base from J, with 13 bases between. This CDR3 contains 16 residues. CDR1 is SGHVS and CDR2 is FNYEAQ in the germline V gene. This chain's CDR3 is CASSSAGQLNTGELFF. The CDR3 DNA is TGTGCCAGCAGCTCCGCGGGACAGCTGAACACCGGGGAGCTGTTTTTT.

This clone was counted between two and nine times. The CDR3 region is CATTAGGTYNEQFF. CDR3 nucleotides: TGTGCCACCACAGCGGGAGGTACCTACAATGAGCAGTTCTTC. The chain carries TRBV10-3 and TRBJ2-1; 9 bases agree with TRBD2. The CDR3 is made up of 14 amino acids. Per the germline V gene, CDR1 is ENHRY and CDR2 is SYGVKD. V lost 10 bases, J lost 2 bases, and 6 bases stayed unmatched.

The chain combines TRBV30 with TRBJ2-1; 7 bases fit TRBD2. The CDR3 consists of 16 residues. The trim removed 0 bases at V and 3 bases at J, leaving 8 bases unmatched. CDR1 and CDR2 (germline): GTSNPN, SVGIG (reference sequence). The CDR3 loop is CAWSVRGLGNYNEQFF. The DNA of the CDR3 is TGTGCCTGGAGTGTACGAGGACTAGGCAACTACAATGAGCAGTTCTTC.

The chain combines TRBV7-2 with TRBJ1-4; D is uncertain. The CDR3 has 15 amino acids. The V and J ends lost 1 base and 1 base respectively, with 7 bases between them. Germline V gives CDR1 SGHTA, CDR2 FQGNSA. This CDR3 is CASSLVGRTNEKLFF. CDR3 DNA sequence: TGTGCCAGCAGCTTAGTTGGCAGAACTAATGAAAAACTGTTTTTT.

The rearrangement uses TRBV19 and TRBJ2-6; D possibly corresponds to TRBD2 (7 bases). Germline V gene lookup returns CDR1 LNHDA and CDR2 SQIVND (reference sequence). There are 16 residues in the CDR3. Trimming removed 2 bases from V and 4 bases from J, with 12 bases in between. The CDR3 bases are TGTGCCAGTAGTATAAGGGGGGGATCCGGGGCCAACGTCCTGACTTTC. Encoded protein: CASSIRGGSGANVLTF.

V usage is TRBV3-1 (or the pseudogene TRBV3-2) and J usage is TRBJ1-6; possibly TRBD1 for D (6 bases). Germline lookup yields CDR1 LGHDT and CDR2 YNNKEL (reference sequence). This CDR3 is 14 amino acids long. Between the trimmed V and J ends, which lost 4 bases and 5 bases, there was a span of 9 bases. The CDR3 DNA reads as TGTGCCAGCAGCCTCCGGACAGATAATTCACCCCTCCACTTT. This codes for CASSLRTDNSPLHF.